The present T cell receptor beta chain was sequenced within a study of cytomegalovirus exposure and HLA in healthy donors. Study as a whole: Previous work identified roughly 120 million unique TCR beta sequences from around 200 million T cells.

Whole-study findings and limits: There were reportedly fewer N-insertions in an Asian-associated ancestry cluster than the roughly 700-donor mean, in a later analysis. Follow-up analysis seemed to connect common viral pathogens with several of the most significant clusters identified.

Germline CDR1 SGHNT, CDR2 YENEEA. CDR3 length: 15 amino acids. V lost 2 bases, J lost 3 bases, and 3 bases stayed unmatched. The PCR had 60 Vbeta and 13 Jbeta primers. Sequenced by immunoSEQ multiplex PCR; TCRdb stores in-frame clones only, minus some. The sample holds some 200,000 clones. Concerning this clone itself: Its antigen is still unknown.

Input material: PBMCs. The sequence was obtained from a man aged 30 to 39 in good health and CMV-seronegative. The gene calls are TRBV11-3 and TRBJ2-1; 8 bases match TRBD2. The CDR3 coding sequence is TGTGCCAGCAGCTTATGGACTAGCAGCTACAATGAGCAGTTCTTC. Protein: CASSLWTSSYNEQFF. The complete variable domain, with remaining parts taken from reference TRBV11-3 and TRBJ2-1, reads EAGVVQSPRYKIIEKKQPVAFWCNPISGHNTLYWYLQNLGQGPELLIRYENEEAVDDSQLPKDRFSAERLKGVDSTLKIQPAELGDSAVYLCASSLWTSSYNEQFFGPGTRLTVL.